The present T cell receptor beta chain was sequenced within a study of T cells after posttransplantation cyclophosphamide. Whole-study results and caveats: TRB overlap between skin or GI tissue T cells and blood was limited. Later post-transplant blood repertoires were often dominated by donor CD8+ memory clones.

Notes on this clone: The antigen remains unidentified.

The CDR3 loop spans 17 amino acids. Germline lookup yields CDR1 SGHDN and CDR2 FVKESK. Trimming took off 0 bases at V and 1 base at J, with 14 bases between the two ends. Busulfan-fludarabine conditioning, marrow transplant, and cyclophosphamide on days +3 and +4 were administered. Produced via immunoSEQ multiplex PCR; TCRdb's table is partial and in-frame only. The table lists approximately 22,000 clones, around 85% of them singletons. This chain uses TRBV14 with TRBJ2-3, with D perhaps matching TRBD2 (6 bases). This TCR was recovered from a female patient between 30 and 39 years old who received an allogeneic stem cell transplant from an unrelated donor, was CMV-positive, and had no GVHD. Some T cells may originate from the graft donor. Sample: PBMCs, taken after allogeneic stem cell transplant with posttransplant cyclophosphamide. This CDR3 reads CASSQESRRDRTDTQYF. As DNA, the CDR3 is TGTGCCAGCAGCCAAGAATCTAGGAGGGATCGCACAGATACGCAGTATTTT.